This T cell receptor beta chain was captured in a study of CD4 and CD8 cells across lung adenocarcinoma regions. The CDR3 length is 14 residues. Per the germline V gene, CDR1 is SGHTA and CDR2 is FQGNSA. V was clipped by 4 bases and J by 6 bases, with 15 bases between them. Samples came from patients with localized non-small cell lung adenocarcinoma. TCRdb re-called the PCR reads with MiXCR, one entry per CDR3 protein. The data show approximately 11,000 distinct CDR3 sequences, 40% to 50% seen once. This clonotype was counted a single time. The chain recombines TRBV7-2 with TRBJ2-5; no reliable D call. Sample: CD8+ T cells from the margin of a lung tumor. The clonotype comes from a female donor with lung adenocarcinoma. The CD4 and CD8 labels of this study may be unreliable. CDR3 loop: CASSCGLGQKTQYF. The CDR3 region has the DNA TGTGCCAGCAGCTGTGGGCTAGGGCAAAAGACCCAGTACTTC.